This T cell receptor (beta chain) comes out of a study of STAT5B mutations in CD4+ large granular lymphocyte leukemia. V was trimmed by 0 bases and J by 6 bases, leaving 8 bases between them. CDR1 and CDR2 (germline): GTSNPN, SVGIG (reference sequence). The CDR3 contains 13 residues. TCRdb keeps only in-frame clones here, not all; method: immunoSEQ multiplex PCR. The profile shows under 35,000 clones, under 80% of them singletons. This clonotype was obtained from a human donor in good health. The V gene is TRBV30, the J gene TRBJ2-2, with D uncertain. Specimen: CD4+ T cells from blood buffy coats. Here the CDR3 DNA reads TGTGCCTGGAGTGTACAAGTATCCGGGGAGCTGTTTTTT. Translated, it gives CAWSVQVSGELFF.